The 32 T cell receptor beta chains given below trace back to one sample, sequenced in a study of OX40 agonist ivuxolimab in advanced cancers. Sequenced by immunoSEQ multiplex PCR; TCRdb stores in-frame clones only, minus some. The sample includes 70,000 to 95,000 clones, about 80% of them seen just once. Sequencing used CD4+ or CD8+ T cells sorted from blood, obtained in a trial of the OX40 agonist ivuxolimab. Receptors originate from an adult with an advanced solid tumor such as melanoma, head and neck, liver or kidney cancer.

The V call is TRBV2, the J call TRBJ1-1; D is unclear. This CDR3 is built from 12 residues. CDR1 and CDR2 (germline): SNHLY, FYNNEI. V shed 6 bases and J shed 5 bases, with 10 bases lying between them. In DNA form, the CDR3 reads TGTGCCAGCAGCGCGATGGTTACTGAAGCTTTCTTT. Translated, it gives CASSAMVTEAFF.

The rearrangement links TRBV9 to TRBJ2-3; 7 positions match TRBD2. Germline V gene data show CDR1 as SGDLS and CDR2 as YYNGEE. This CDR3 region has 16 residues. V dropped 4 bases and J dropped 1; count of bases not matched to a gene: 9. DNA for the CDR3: TGTGCCAGCAGCCCTAGCAAGGGGAGGGGCACAGATACGCAGTATTTT. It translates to CASSPSKGRGTDTQYF.

This CDR3 reads CASNRGRDTETQYF. CDR3 bases: TGTGCCAGCAACCGGGGCAGGGACACAGAGACCCAGTACTTC. The rearrangement joins TRBV28 to TRBJ2-5, with D possibly matching TRBD1 (6 bases). The germline V and J ends were trimmed by 7 bases and 4 bases, with 16 bases remaining between them. Germline V gene sequence: CDR1 MDHEN, CDR2 SYDVKM. The CDR3 is 14 residues long.

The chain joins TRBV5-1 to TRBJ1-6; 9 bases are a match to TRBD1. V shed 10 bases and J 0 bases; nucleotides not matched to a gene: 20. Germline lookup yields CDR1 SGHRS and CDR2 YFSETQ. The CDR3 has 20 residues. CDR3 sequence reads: CALLGRTGGLRSSYNSPLHF. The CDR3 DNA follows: TGCGCCCTCCTAGGGCGAACAGGGGGCTTACGGAGCTCCTATAATTCACCCCTCCACTTT.

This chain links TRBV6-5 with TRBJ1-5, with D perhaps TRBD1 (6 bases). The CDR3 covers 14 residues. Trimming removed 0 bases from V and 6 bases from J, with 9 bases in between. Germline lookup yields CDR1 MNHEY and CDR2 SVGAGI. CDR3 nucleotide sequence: TGTGCCAGCAGTTACTCTCCAGGGGCTCAGCCCCAGCATTTT. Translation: CASSYSPGAQPQHF.

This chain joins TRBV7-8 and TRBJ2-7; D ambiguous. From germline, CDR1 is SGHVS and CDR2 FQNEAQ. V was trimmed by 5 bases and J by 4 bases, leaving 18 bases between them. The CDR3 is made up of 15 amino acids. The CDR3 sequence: CASSTMGRLQYEQYF. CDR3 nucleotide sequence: TGTGCCAGCAGCACAATGGGTCGGTTGCAGTACGAGCAGTACTTC.

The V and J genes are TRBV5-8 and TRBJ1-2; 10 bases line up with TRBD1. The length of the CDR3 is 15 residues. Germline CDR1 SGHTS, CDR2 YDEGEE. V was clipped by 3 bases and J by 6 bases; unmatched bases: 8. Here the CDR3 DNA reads TGTGCCAGCAGCTCGGAGGACAGGGGGTCAGATGGCTACACCTTC. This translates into CASSSEDRGSDGYTF.

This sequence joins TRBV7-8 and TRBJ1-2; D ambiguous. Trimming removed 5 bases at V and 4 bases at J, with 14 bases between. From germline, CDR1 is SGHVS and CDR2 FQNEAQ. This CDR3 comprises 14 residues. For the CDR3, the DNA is TGTGCCAGCAGCCGGACGGAAAAGGGCTATGGCTACACCTTC. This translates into CASSRTEKGYGYTF.

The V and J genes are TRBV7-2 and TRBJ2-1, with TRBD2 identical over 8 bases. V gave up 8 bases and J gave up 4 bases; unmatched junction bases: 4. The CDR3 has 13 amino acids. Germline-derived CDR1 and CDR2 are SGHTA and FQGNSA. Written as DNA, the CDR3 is TGTGCCAGCCTGGGCGGGAGGTACAATGAGCAGTTCTTC. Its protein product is CASLGGRYNEQFF.

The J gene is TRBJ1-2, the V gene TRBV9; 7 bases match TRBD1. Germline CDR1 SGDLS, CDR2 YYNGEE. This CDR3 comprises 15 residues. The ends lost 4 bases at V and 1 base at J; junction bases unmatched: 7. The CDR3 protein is CASSPTGAINYGYTF. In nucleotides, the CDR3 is TGTGCCAGCAGCCCCACAGGGGCGATTAACTATGGCTACACCTTC. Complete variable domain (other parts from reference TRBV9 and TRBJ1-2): DSGVTQTPKHLITATGQRVTLRCSPRSGDLSVYWYQQSLDQGLQFLIQYYNGEERAKGNILERFSAQQFPDLHSELNLSSLELGDSALYFCASSPTGAINYGYTFGSGTRLTVV.

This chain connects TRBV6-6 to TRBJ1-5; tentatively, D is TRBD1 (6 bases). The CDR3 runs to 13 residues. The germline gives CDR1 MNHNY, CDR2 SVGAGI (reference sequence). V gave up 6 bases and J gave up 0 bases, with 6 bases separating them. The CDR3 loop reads CASRDSSNQPQHF. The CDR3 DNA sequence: TGTGCCAGCAGGGACAGTAGCAATCAGCCCCAGCATTTT.

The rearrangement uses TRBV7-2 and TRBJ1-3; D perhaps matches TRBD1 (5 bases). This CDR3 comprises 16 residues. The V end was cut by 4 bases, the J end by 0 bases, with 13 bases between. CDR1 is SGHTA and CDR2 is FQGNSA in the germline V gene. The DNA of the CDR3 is TGTGCCAGCAGCTCCCAGCCACAGGTCTCTGGAAACACCATATATTTT. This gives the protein CASSSQPQVSGNTIYF.

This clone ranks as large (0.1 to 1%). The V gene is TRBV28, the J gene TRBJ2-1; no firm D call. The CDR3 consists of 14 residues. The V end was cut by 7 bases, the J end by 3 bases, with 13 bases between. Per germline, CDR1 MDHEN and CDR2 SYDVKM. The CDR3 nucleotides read TGTGCCAGCAATATATTTGAAAACTACAATGAGCAGTTCTTC. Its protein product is CASNIFENYNEQFF.

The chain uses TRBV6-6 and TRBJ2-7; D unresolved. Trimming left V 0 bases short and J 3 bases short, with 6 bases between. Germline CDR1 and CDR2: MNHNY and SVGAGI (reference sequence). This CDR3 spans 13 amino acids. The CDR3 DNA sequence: TGTGCCAGCAGTTACTCAGCAGGCTACGAGCAGTACGTC. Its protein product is CASSYSAGYEQYV.

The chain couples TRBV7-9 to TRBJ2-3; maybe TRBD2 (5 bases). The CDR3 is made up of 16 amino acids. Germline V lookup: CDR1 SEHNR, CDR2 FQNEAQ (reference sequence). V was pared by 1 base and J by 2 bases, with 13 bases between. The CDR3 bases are TGTGCCAGCAGCTTAGGACGGGGAACCCACACAGATACGCAGTATTTT. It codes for CASSLGRGTHTDTQYF.

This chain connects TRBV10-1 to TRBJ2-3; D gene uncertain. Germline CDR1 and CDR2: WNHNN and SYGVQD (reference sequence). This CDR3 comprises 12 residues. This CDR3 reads CATGRSTDTQYF. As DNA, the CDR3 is TGCGCTACCGGGCGGAGCACAGATACGCAGTATTTT.

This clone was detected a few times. The CDR3 loop reads CASSPGTGANSPLHF. The CDR3 DNA reads as TGTGCCAGCTCACCGGGAACAGGGGCTAATTCACCCCTCCACTTT. The rearrangement uses TRBV18 and TRBJ1-6; 7 nucleotides agree with TRBD1. The CDR3 is made up of 15 amino acids. Germline V gene data show CDR1 as KGHSH and CDR2 as LQKENI. Trimming took 3 bases from V and 6 from J; bases not matched to a gene: 5.

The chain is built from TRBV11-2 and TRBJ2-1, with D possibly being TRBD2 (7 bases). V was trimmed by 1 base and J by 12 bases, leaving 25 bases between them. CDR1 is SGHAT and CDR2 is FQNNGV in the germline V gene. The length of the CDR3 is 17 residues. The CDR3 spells CASSLVTAGALGRGQFF. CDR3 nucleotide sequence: TGTGCCAGCAGCTTAGTTACGGCGGGGGCCCTAGGACGTGGGCAGTTCTTC.

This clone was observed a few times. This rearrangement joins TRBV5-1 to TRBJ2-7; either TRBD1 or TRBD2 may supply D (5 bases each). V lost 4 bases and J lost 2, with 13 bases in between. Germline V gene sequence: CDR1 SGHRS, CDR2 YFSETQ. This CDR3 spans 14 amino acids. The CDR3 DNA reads TGCGCCAGCAGCCCAGGGACGGACACCTACGAGCAGTACTTC. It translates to CASSPGTDTYEQYF.

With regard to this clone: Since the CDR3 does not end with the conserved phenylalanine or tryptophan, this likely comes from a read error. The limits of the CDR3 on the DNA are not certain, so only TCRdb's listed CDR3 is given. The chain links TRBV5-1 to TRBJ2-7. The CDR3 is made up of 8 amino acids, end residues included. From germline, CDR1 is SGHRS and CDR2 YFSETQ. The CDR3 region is CASSLEVA.

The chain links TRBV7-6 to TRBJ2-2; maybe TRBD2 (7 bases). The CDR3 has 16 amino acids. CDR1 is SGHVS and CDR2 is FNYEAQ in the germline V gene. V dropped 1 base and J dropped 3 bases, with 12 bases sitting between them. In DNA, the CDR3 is TGTGCCAGCAGCTTAGGCGGGGGCTCATACACCGGGGAGCTGTTTTTT. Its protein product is CASSLGGGSYTGELFF.

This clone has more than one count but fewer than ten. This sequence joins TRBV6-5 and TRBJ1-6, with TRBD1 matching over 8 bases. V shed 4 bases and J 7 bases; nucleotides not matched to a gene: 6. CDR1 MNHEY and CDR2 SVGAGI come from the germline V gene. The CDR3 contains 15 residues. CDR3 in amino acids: CASSFDRGGNSPLHF. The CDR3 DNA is TGTGCCAGCAGTTTCGACAGGGGTGGGAATTCACCCCTCCACTTT.

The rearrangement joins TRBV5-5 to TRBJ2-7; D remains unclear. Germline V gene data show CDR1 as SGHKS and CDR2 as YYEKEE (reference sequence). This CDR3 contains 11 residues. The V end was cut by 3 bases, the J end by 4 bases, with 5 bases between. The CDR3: CASSSIYEQYF. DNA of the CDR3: TGTGCCAGCAGCTCAATATACGAGCAGTACTTC.

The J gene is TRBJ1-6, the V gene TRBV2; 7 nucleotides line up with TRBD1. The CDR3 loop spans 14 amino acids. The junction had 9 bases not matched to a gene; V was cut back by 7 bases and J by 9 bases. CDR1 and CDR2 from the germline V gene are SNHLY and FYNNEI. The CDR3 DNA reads TGTGCCAGCACTTCTTCCGGGACAGCTTCACCCCTCCACTTT. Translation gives CASTSSGTASPLHF.

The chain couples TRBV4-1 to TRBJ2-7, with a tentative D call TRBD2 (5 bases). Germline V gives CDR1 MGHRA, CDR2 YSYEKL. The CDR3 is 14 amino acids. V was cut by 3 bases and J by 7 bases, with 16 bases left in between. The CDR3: CASSQDLARDEQYF. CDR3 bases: TGCGCCAGCAGCCAGGACTTAGCTAGGGATGAGCAGTACTTC.

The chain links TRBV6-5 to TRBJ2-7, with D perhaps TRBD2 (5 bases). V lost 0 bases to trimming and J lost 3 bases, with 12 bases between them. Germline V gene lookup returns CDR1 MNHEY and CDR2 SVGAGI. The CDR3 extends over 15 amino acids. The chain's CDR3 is CASSYSPLGVYEQYF. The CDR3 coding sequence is TGTGCCAGCAGTTACTCGCCCCTCGGGGTCTACGAGCAGTACTTC.

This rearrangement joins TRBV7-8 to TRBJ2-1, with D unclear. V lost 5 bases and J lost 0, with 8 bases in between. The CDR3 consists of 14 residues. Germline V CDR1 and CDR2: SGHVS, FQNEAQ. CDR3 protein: CASSGAGSYNEQFF. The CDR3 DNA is TGTGCCAGCAGCGGAGCCGGCTCCTACAATGAGCAGTTCTTC.

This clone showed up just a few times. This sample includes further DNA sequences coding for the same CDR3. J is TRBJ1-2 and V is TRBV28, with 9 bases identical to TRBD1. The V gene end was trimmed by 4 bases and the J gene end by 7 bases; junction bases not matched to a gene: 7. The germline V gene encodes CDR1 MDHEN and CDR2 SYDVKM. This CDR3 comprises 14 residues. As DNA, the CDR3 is TGTGCCAGCAGTTCAGGACAGGGGTCGGGTGGCTACACCTTC. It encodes CASSSGQGSGGYTF.

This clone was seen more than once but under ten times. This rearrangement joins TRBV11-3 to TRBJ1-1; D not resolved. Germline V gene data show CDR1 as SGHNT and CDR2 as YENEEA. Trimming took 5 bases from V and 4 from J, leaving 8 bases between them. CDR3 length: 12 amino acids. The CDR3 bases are TGTGCCAGCAGCGATTTGGGCACTGAAGCTTTCTTT. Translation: CASSDLGTEAFF. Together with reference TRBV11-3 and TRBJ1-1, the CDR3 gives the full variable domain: EAGVVQSPRYKIIEKKQPVAFWCNPISGHNTLYWYLQNLGQGPELLIRYENEEAVDDSQLPKDRFSAERLKGVDSTLKIQPAELGDSAVYLCASSDLGTEAFFGQGTRLTVV.

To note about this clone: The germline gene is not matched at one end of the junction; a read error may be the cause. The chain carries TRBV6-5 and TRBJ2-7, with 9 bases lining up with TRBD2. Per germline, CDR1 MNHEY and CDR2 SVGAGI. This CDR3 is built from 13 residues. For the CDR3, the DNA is TGTGTCAGCACGCTAGCGGGGTCCTACGAGCAGTACTTC. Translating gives CVSTLAGSYEQYF.

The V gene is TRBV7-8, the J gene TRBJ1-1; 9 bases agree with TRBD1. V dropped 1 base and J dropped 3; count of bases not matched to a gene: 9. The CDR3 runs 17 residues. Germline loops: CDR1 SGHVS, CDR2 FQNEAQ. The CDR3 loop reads CASSLEGQGPWYTEAFF. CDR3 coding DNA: TGTGCCAGCAGCTTAGAGGGACAGGGCCCGTGGTACACTGAAGCTTTCTTT.

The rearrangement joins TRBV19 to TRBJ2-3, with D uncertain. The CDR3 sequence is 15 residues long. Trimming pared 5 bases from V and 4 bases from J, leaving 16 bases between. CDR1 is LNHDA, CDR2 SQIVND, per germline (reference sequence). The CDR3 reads CASSRARARPDTQYF. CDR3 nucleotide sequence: TGTGCCAGTAGTCGGGCTCGGGCGCGGCCAGATACGCAGTATTTT.